This TCR beta chain was retrieved from a study of blood T cell repertoires in COVID-19. In the original analysis: Reference gene primer amplification yielded estimated nucleated cell counts. Clones were sequenced by immunoSEQ multiplex PCR, and TCRdb holds only the in-frame ones, with some missing. That table supplies the V and J calls and clone size; D and trimming were determined from the DNA. The profile shows about 83,000 clones, more than 70% of them singletons. Germline V gives CDR1 SGDLS, CDR2 YYNGEE. The CDR3 is 14 amino acids. Trimming cost V 2 bases and J 4 bases, with 10 bases left between them.

The rearrangement links TRBV9 to TRBJ2-1; D is perhaps TRBD2 (7 bases). The receptor comes from a man in his fifties or sixties with active COVID-19. The sample taken for sequencing was peripheral blood. Here the CDR3 reads CASSVAGAYNEQFF. The CDR3 DNA follows: TGTGCCAGCAGCGTCGCGGGGGCATACAATGAGCAGTTCTTC.